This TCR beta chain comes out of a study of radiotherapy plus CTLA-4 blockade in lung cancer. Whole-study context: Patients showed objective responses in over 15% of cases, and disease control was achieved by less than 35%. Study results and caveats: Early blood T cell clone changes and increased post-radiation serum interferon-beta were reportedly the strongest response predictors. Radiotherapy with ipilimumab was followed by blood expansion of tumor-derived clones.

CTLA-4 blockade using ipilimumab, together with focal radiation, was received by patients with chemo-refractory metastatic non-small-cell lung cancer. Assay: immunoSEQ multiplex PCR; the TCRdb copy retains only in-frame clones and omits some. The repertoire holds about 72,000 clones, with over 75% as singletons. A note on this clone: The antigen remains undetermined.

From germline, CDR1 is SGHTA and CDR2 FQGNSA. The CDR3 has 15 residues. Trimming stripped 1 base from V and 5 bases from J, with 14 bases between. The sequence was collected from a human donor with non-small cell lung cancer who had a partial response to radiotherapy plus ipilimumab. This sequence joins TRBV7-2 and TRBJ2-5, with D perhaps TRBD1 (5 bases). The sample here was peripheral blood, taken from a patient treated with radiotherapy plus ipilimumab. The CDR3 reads CASSLGSGQGETQYF. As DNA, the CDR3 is TGTGCCAGCAGCTTAGGATCGGGCCAGGGTGAGACCCAGTACTTC. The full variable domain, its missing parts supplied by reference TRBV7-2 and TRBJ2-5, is GAGVSQSPSNKVTEKGKDVELRCDPISGHTALYWYRQSLGQGLEFLIYFQGNSAPDKSGLPSDRFSAERTGGSVSTLTIQRTQQEDSAVYLCASSLGSGQGETQYFGPGTRLLVL.